Shown below are 9 T cell receptor beta chains from a single sample sequenced in a study of T and B cells in COVID-19 patients. TRB was amplified from around 230-520 ng of blood genomic DNA. BIOMED2 TRB-A/B primer pools were used in multiplex TRB PCR. TCRdb re-derived calls from the multiplex PCR reads in MiXCR, one entry per CDR3 protein. The sample has around 16,000 distinct CDR3 sequences; 25% to 30% are singletons. The sample was blood. These TCRs come from a human donor who had recovered from COVID-19.

By share of the sample, this clonotype is medium-sized. The chain couples TRBV19 to TRBJ2-7; 8 bases map to TRBD2. Unmatched junction bases numbered 7, after V lost 3 bases and J lost 3 bases. CDR3 length: 15 amino acids. The germline CDR1 and CDR2 sequences are LNHDA and SQIVND (reference sequence). CDR3 amino acids: CASSIPGTRIYEQYF. The CDR3 coding sequence is TGTGCCAGTAGTATCCCCGGGACTAGGATCTACGAGCAGTACTTC.

The genes are TRBV20-1 and TRBJ2-1; 9 bases fit TRBD2. This CDR3 spans 16 amino acids. Germline CDR1 and CDR2: DFQATT and SNEGSKA (reference sequence). V was clipped by 0 bases and J by 2 bases; unmatched bases: 5. In nucleotides, the CDR3 is TGCAGTGCTAGAGATGTGGCGGGAGGGGCCTACAATGAGCAGTTCTTC. Its protein is CSARDVAGGAYNEQFF.

This clonotype was observed many times. The J gene is TRBJ2-3, the V gene TRBV6-5; tentatively, D is TRBD2 (7 bases). The V end lost 4 bases, the J end lost 4 bases, and 30 bases lay between the germline ends. The V gene's germline CDR1 is MNHEY and CDR2 SVGAGI. The CDR3 consists of 20 residues. CDR3 in amino acids: CASSSALGQGGAYVPDTQYF. The CDR3 DNA is TGTGCCAGCAGTTCCGCCCTAGGCCAAGGGGGGGCATATGTACCAGATACGCAGTATTTT.

The gene calls are TRBV7-6 and TRBJ2-3, with D possibly TRBD2 on 6 matching bases. The CDR3 contains 15 residues. Germline-derived CDR1 and CDR2 are SGHVS and FNYEAQ. V was cut by 1 base and J by 2 bases, with 10 bases left in between. In DNA, the CDR3 is TGTGCCAGCAGCTTAGTAGGCGGGAACACAGATACGCAGTATTTT. Protein sequence: CASSLVGGNTDTQYF.

With regard to this clonotype: One end of the junction fails to match germline, which may point to a read error. The chain links TRBV6-5 to TRBJ2-1; 10 bases align to TRBD2. The germline CDR1 and CDR2 sequences are MNHEY and SVGAGI. The CDR3 is 17 amino acids. The CDR3 loop is CASSYSNVTSGDYEQLF. The CDR3 DNA reads as TGTGCCAGCAGTTACTCGAACGTTACTAGCGGGGACTACGAGCAGCTCTTC.

In its sample, this clonotype ranks as medium-sized (0.01 to 0.1%). This chain links TRBV29-1 with TRBJ2-7; TRBD2 matches 11 bases. Trimming took 6 bases from V and 0 from J; bases not matched to a gene: 4. Germline-derived CDR1 and CDR2 are SQVTM and ANQGSEA. This CDR3 is 14 amino acids long. The chain's CDR3 is CSVVTSGSSYEQYF. CDR3 DNA: TGCAGCGTCGTTACTAGCGGGAGCTCCTACGAGCAGTACTTC.

This clonotype was counted between two and nine times. The V gene is TRBV24-1, the J gene TRBJ2-2; D is possibly TRBD1 or TRBD2 (6 bases each). Per germline, CDR1 KGHDR and CDR2 SFDVKD. The ends were cut back, 7 bases at V and 3 bases at J, with 20 bases in the middle. The CDR3 is made up of 17 amino acids. This chain's CDR3 is CATSPVGGLFDTGELFF. CDR3 in DNA: TGTGCCACCAGCCCCGTGGGGGGCCTTTTCGACACCGGGGAGCTGTTTTTT.

The chain links TRBV12-3 or TRBV12-4 to TRBJ2-3; D is ambiguous. This CDR3 is 15 amino acids long. Deletions cut 3 bases from V and 5 bases from J, with 15 bases between. The CDR3, as DNA: TGTGCCAGCAGTTTTAACCCATCAGGCGGAGATACGCAGTATTTT. Its protein product is CASSFNPSGGDTQYF.

This clonotype was observed a single time. This may be a read error, as it is one base from a much larger clone. This chain uses TRBV6-2 or TRBV6-3 with TRBJ2-7, with 7 nucleotides matching TRBD2. CDR1 is MNHEY and CDR2 is SVGEGT in the germline V gene. CDR3 size: 15 residues. In nucleotides, the CDR3 is TGTGCCAGCAGTTACACTGGCGGGAGTATCTACGAGCTGTACTTC. It translates to CASSYTGGSIYELYF.